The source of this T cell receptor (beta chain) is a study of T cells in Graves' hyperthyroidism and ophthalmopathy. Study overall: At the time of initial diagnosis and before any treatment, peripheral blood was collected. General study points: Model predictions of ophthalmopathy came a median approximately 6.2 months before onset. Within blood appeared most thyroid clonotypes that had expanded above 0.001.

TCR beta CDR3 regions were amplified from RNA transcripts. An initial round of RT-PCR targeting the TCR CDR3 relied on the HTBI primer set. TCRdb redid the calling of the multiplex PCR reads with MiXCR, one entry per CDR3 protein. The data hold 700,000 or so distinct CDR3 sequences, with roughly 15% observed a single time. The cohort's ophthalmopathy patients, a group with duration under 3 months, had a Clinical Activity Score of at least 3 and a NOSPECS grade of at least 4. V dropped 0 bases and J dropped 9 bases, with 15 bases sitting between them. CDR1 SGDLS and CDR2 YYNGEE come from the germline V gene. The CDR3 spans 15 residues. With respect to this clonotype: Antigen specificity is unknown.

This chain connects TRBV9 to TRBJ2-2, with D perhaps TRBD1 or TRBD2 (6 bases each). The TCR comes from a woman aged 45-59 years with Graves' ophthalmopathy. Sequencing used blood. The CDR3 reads CASSVGYGGQWELFF. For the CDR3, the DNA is TGTGCCAGCAGCGTAGGGTACGGGGGCCAGTGGGAGCTGTTTTTT.